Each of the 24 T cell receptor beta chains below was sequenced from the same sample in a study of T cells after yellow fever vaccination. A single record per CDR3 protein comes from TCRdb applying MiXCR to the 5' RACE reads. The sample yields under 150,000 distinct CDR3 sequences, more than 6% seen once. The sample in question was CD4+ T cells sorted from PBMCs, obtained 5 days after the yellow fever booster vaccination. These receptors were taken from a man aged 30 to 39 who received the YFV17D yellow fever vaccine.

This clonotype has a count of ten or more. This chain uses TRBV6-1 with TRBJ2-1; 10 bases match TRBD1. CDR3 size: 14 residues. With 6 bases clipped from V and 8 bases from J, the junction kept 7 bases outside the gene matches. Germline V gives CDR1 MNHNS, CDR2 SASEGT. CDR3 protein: CASSRDRGTYEQFF. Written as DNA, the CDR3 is TGTGCCAGCAGCCGGGACAGGGGAACGTATGAGCAGTTCTTC.

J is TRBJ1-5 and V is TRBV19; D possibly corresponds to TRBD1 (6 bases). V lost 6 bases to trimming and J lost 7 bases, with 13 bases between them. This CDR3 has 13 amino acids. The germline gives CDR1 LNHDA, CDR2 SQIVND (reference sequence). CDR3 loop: CASRHREKQPQHF. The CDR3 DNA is TGTGCCAGTAGACACAGGGAAAAGCAGCCCCAGCATTTT.

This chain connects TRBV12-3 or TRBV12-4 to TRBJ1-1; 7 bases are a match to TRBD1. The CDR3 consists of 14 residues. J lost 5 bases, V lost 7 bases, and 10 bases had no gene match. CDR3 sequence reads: CASTLTGDATEAFF. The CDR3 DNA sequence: TGTGCCAGCACCCTAACAGGGGACGCGACTGAAGCTTTCTTT.

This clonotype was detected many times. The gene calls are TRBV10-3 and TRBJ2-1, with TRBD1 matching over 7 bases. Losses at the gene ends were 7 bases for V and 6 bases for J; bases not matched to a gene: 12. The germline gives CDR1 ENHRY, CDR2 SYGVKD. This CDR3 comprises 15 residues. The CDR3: CAITTGALQSNEQFF. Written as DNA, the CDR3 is TGTGCCATCACCACAGGGGCCCTACAGAGCAATGAGCAGTTCTTC.

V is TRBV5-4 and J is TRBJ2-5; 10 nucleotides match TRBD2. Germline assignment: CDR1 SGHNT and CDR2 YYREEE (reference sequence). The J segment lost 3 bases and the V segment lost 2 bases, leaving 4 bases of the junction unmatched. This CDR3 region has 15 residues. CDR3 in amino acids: CASSFRTSGEETQYF. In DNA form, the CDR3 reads TGTGCCAGCAGCTTCCGGACTAGCGGAGAAGAGACCCAGTACTTC. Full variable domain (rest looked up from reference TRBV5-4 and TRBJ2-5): ETGVTQSPTHLIKTRGQQVTLRCSSQSGHNTVSWYQQALGQGPQFIFQYYREEENGRGNFPPRFSGLQFPNYSSELNVNALELDDSALYLCASSFRTSGEETQYFGPGTRLLVL.

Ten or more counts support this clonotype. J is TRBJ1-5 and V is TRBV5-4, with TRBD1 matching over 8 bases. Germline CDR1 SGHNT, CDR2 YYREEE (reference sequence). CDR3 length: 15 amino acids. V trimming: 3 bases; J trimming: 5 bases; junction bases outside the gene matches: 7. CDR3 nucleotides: TGTGCCAGCAGCTACGGACAGGGTCGGGATCAGCCCCAGCATTTT. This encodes CASSYGQGRDQPQHF.

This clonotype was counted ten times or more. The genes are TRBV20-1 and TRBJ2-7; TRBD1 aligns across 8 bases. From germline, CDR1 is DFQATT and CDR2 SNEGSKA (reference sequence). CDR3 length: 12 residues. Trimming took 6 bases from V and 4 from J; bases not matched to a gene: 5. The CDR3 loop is CSAVQGAYEQYF. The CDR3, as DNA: TGCAGTGCCGTCCAGGGGGCATACGAGCAGTACTTC.

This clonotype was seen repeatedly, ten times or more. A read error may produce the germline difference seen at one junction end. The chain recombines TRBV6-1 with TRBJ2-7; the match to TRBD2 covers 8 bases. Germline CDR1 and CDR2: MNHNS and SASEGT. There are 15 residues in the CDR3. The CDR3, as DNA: TGTGCCAGCAGCGAAGCGGGAGCGGGCTCCTACGAGCAGTACTTC. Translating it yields CASSEAGAGSYEQYF.

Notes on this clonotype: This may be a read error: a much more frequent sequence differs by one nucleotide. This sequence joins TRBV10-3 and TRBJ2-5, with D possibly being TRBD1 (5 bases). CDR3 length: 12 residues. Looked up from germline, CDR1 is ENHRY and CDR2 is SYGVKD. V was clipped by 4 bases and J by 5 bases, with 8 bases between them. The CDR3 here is CAISAGNETQYF. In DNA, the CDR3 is TGTGCCATCAGTGCAGGGAATGAGACCCAGTACTTC.

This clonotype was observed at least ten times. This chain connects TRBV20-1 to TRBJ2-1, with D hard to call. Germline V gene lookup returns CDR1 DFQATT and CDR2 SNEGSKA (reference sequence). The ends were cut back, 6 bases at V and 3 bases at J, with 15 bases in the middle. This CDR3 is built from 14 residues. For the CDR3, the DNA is TGCAGTGCCCGGAACTGGCTTGGCTACAATGAGCAGTTCTTC. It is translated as CSARNWLGYNEQFF.

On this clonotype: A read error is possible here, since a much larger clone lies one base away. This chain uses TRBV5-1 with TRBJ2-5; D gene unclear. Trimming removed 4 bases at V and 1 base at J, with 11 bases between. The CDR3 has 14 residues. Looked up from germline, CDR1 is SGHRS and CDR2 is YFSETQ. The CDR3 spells CASSLVQLQETQYF. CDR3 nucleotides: TGCGCCAGCAGCCTGGTACAGCTCCAAGAGACCCAGTACTTC. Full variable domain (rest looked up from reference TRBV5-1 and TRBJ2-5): KAGVTQTPRYLIKTRGQQVTLSCSPISGHRSVSWYQQTPGQGLQFLFEYFSETQRNKGNFPGRFSGRQFSNSRSEMNVSTLELGDSALYLCASSLVQLQETQYFGPGTRLLVL.

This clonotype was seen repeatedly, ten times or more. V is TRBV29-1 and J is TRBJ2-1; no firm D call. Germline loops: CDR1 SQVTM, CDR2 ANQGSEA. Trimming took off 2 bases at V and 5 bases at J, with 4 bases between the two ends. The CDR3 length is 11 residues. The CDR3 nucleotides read TGCAGCGTTGAACTCAACAATGAGCAGTTCTTC. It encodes CSVELNNEQFF.

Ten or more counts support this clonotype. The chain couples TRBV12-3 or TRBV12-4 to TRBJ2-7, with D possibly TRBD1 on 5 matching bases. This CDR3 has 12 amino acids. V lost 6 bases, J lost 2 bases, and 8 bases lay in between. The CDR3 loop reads CASRMTAYEQYF. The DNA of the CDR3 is TGTGCCAGCAGGATGACAGCCTACGAGCAGTACTTC.

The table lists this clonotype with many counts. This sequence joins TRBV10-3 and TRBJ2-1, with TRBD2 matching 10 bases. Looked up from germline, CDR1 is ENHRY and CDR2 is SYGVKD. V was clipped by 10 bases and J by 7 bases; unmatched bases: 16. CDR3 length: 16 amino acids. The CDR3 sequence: CATTTSGTSVANEQFF. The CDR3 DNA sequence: TGTGCCACCACTACCTCCGGGACTAGCGTTGCGAATGAGCAGTTCTTC.

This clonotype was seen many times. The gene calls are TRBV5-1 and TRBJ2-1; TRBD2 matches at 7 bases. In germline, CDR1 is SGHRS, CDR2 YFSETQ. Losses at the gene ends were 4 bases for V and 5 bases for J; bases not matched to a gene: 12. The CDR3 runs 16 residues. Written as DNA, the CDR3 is TGCGCCAGCAGCCCCGATCGGCGGGGGTCACACAATGAGCAGTTCTTC. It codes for CASSPDRRGSHNEQFF. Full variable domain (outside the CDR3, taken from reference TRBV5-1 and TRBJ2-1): KAGVTQTPRYLIKTRGQQVTLSCSPISGHRSVSWYQQTPGQGLQFLFEYFSETQRNKGNFPGRFSGRQFSNSRSEMNVSTLELGDSALYLCASSPDRRGSHNEQFFGPGTRLTVL.

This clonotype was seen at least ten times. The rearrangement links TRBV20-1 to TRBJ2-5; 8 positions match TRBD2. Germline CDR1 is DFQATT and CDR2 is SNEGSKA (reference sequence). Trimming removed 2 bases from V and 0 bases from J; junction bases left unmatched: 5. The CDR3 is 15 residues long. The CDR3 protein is CSARTSGGNQETQYF. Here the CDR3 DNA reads TGCAGTGCTAGAACCAGCGGGGGAAACCAAGAGACCCAGTACTTC.

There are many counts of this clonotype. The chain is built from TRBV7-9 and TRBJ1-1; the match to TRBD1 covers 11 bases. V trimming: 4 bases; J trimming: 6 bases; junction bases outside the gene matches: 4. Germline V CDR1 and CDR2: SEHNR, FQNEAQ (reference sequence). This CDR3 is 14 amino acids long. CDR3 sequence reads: CASSWDRGDPEAFF. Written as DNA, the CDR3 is TGTGCCAGCAGCTGGGACAGGGGGGACCCTGAAGCTTTCTTT.

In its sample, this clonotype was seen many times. The CDR3: CASSYLQGNEQYF. CDR3 sequence (DNA): TGTGCCAGCAGTTACTTACAGGGGAACGAGCAGTACTTC. The rearrangement links TRBV6-5 to TRBJ2-7, with 7 bases matching TRBD1. J lost 5 bases, V lost 1 base, and 2 bases had no gene match. The CDR3 consists of 13 residues. The germline CDR1 and CDR2 sequences are MNHEY and SVGAGI.

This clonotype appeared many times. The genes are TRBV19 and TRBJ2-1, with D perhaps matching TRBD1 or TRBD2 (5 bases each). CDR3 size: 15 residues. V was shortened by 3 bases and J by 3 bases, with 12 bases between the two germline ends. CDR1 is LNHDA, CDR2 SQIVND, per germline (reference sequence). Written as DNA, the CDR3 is TGTGCCAGTAGTATTGGGGGTCGGGACTACAATGAGCAGTTCTTC. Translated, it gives CASSIGGRDYNEQFF.

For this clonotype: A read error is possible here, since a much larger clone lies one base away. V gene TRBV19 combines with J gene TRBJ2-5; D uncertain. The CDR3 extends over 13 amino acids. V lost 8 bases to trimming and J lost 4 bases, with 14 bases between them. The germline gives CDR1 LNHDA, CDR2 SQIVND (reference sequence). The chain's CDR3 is CASASWDVETQYF. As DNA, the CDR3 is TGTGCCAGTGCCTCGTGGGATGTAGAGACCCAGTACTTC.

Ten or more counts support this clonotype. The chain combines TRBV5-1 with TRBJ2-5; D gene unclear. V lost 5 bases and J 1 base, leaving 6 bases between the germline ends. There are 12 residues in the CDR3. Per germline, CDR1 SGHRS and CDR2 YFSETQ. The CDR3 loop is CASSGSQETQYF. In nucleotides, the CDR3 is TGCGCCAGCAGTGGGTCCCAAGAGACCCAGTACTTC. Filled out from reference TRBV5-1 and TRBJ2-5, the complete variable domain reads KAGVTQTPRYLIKTRGQQVTLSCSPISGHRSVSWYQQTPGQGLQFLFEYFSETQRNKGNFPGRFSGRQFSNSRSEMNVSTLELGDSALYLCASSGSQETQYFGPGTRLLVL.

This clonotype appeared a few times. The CDR3 nucleotides are TGCAGTGCTAGTGCTGCGGCAGGGGAGGGGGAGACCCAGTACTTC. This encodes CSASAAAGEGETQYF. The chain couples TRBV20-1 to TRBJ2-5; possibly TRBD2 for D (7 bases). The CDR3 totals 15 residues. Germline V gene lookup returns CDR1 DFQATT and CDR2 SNEGSKA (reference sequence). Trimming shortened V by 3 bases and J by 5 bases, and 19 bases separated the two germline ends.

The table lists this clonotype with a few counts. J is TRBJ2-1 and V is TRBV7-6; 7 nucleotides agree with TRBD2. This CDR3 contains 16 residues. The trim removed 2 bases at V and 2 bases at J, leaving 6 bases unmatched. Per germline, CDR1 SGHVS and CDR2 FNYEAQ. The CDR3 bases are TGTGCCAGCAGCTTATTTGGGAGGGCCGCCTACAATGAGCAGTTCTTC. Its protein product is CASSLFGRAAYNEQFF.

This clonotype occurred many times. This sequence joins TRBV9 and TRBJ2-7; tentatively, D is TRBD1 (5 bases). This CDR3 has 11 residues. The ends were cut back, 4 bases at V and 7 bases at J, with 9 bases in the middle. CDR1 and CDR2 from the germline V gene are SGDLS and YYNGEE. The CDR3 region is CASSYGAEQYF. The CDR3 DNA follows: TGTGCCAGCAGCTATGGGGCGGAGCAGTACTTC.